Listed below are T cell receptor beta chains from one sample, sequenced in a study of human thymus T cells. Some clones are missing from TCRdb's copy, which holds only in-frame ones; the method was immunoSEQ multiplex PCR. The sample contains about 120,000 clones, around 94% of which appear only once. The sample comprised thymus tissue. The origin of the receptors is a boy under three years old with a congenital heart defect but otherwise immunologically healthy. Both conserved end residues are part of each CDR3. Each record gives: J gene, D gene, clone size, V gene, CDR3 protein, CDR3 DNA. The D gene is left open where the match is weak. Clone size appears in some rows only: once, few, many, or a class for an expanded clone.

>TRBJ1-5|NA|NA|TRBV30
CAWSVPGGVTNQPQHF
TGTGCCTGGAGCGTCCCCGGGGGCGTAACCAATCAGCCCCAGCATTTT
>TRBJ1-1|NA|NA|TRBV19
CASIKGGNLVDTEAFF
TGTGCCAGTATCAAGGGTGGGAATCTGGTGGACACTGAAGCTTTCTTT
>TRBJ1-2|NA|NA|TRBV5-1
CASSKGQRPYGYTF
TGCGCCAGCAGCAAAGGACAGCGCCCCTATGGCTACACCTTC
>TRBJ2-5|NA|once|TRBV12-5
CASGLPRGTQYF
TGTGCTAGTGGTTTGCCCCGCGGGACCCAGTACTTC
>TRBJ2-7|TRBD2|NA|TRBV7-6
CASSPGTSGYEQYF
TGTGCCAGCAGCCCCGGGACTAGCGGGTACGAGCAGTACTTC
>TRBJ2-5|NA|NA|TRBV13
CASSFQAGTRRYF
TGTGCCAGCAGCTTCCAGGCCGGGACTCGGAGGTACTTC
>TRBJ2-7|NA|NA|TRBV15
CATSRGRQQGYYEQYF
TGTGCCACCAGCAGAGGACGGCAACAGGGTTACTACGAGCAGTACTTC
>TRBJ2-2|NA|NA|TRBV6-6
CASSYSRRETGELFF
TGTGCCAGCAGTTACTCCCGTAGGGAAACCGGGGAGCTGTTTTTT
>TRBJ1-3|NA|NA|TRBV2
CASSEALGYKGREGNTIYF
TGTGCCAGCAGTGAAGCGCTGGGCTATAAGGGGCGCGAAGGAAACACCATATATTTT
>TRBJ1-1|NA|NA|TRBV28
CASSSYPRREVTEAFF
TGTGCCAGCAGTAGCTACCCCAGGAGGGAGGTCACTGAAGCTTTCTTT
>TRBJ2-7|NA|NA|TRBV9
CASSVEPGPEQYF
TGTGCCAGCAGCGTGGAGCCGGGGCCCGAGCAGTACTTC
>TRBJ2-1|TRBD1|NA|TRBV5-1
CASSLGGWDRRVNEQFF
TGCGCCAGCAGCTTGGGAGGTTGGGACAGGAGGGTCAATGAGCAGTTCTTC
>TRBJ1-2|TRBD1|NA|TRBV11-2
CASSSGGGWSYTF
TGTGCCAGCAGCTCCGGAGGGGGCTGGAGCTACACCTTC
>TRBJ1-6|NA|few|TRBV5-1
CASSSAGRSPLHF
TGCGCCAGCAGCTCGGCGGGGCGATCACCCCTCCACTTT
>TRBJ2-7|NA|NA|TRBV9
CASSVEASSQFEQYF
TGTGCCAGCAGCGTAGAGGCGTCCTCGCAGTTCGAGCAGTACTTC
>TRBJ1-2|TRBD1|NA|TRBV11-2
CASTRDRGGYTF
TGTGCCAGCACCCGGGACAGGGGTGGCTACACCTTC
>TRBJ2-1|NA|NA|TRBV19
CASMHTGTPYNEQFF
TGTGCCAGTATGCACACCGGGACGCCCTACAATGAGCAGTTCTTC
>TRBJ2-2|NA|NA|TRBV7-9
CASSLGTGELFF
TGTGCCAGCAGCTTGGGCACCGGGGAGCTGTTTTTT
>TRBJ2-1|TRBD2|NA|TRBV4-1
CASSRPSAGGPNEQFF
TGCGCCAGCAGCCGCCCGTCAGCGGGGGGACCCAATGAGCAGTTCTTC
>TRBJ1-2|NA|NA|TRBV20-1
CSASLPGGYTF
TGCAGTGCTAGTTTACCTGGCGGCTACACCTTC
>TRBJ2-4|TRBD2|NA|TRBV25-1
CATPGLAGVAKNIQYF
TGTGCCACCCCGGGACTAGCGGGGGTAGCCAAAAACATTCAGTACTTC
>TRBJ1-6|NA|NA|TRBV10-3
CAISVHLGNSPLHF
TGTGCCATCAGTGTCCATCTAGGGAATTCACCCCTCCACTTT
>TRBJ2-7|NA|NA|TRBV15
CATSRDRRDEQYF
TGTGCCACCAGCAGGGACAGGAGGGACGAGCAGTACTTC
>TRBJ2-5|NA|NA|TRBV7-2
CASSLEGFLETQYF
TGTGCCAGCAGCTTAGAAGGGTTTCTAGAGACCCAGTACTTC
>TRBJ2-1|NA|NA|TRBV7-2
CASSLDPLGYNEQFF
TGTGCCAGCAGCTTGGACCCCCTGGGGTACAATGAGCAGTTCTTC
>TRBJ2-5|NA|NA|TRBV6-1
CASSERTHQETQYF
TGTGCCAGCAGTGAAAGGACACACCAAGAGACCCAGTACTTC
>TRBJ2-3|NA|once|TRBV5-4
CASNSWSTDTQYF
TGTGCCAGCAACAGTTGGAGCACAGATACGCAGTATTTT
>TRBJ2-1|TRBD2|NA|TRBV4-1
CASSQTGGSDEQFF
TGCGCCAGCAGCCAAACGGGGGGGTCAGATGAGCAGTTCTTC
>TRBJ2-7|NA|NA|TRBV7-2
CASSPGGGDYEQYF
TGTGCCAGCAGCCCAGGGGGGGGCGACTACGAGCAGTACTTC
>TRBJ2-5|TRBD2|NA|TRBV7-2
CASSQAGGAETQYF
TGTGCCAGCAGCCAAGCGGGGGGGGCAGAGACCCAGTACTTC
>TRBJ1-2|TRBD1|NA|TRBV4-3
CASSQELWTGLNYGYTF
TGCGCCAGCAGCCAAGAGTTATGGACAGGGCTAAACTATGGCTACACCTTC
>TRBJ1-2|TRBD1|few|TRBV5-4
CASSFKGAGYGYTF
TGTGCCAGCAGCTTCAAGGGGGCGGGCTATGGCTACACCTTC
>TRBJ2-1|TRBD2|NA|TRBV15
CATSQSGREHKNEQFF
TGTGCCACCAGCCAAAGTGGGCGGGAGCACAAGAATGAGCAGTTCTTC
>TRBJ2-3|NA|NA|TRBV10-1
CASSESPVSSTDTQYF
TGCGCCAGCAGTGAGTCACCGGTCAGCAGCACAGATACGCAGTATTTT
>TRBJ1-1|NA|NA|TRBV7-2
CASSRVTAEAFF
TGTGCCAGCAGCCGAGTCACGGCTGAAGCTTTCTTT
>TRBJ2-2|TRBD2|NA|TRBV18
CASSPTSPGGPPVANTGELFF
TGTGCCAGCTCACCAACCAGTCCGGGGGGTCCACCTGTCGCGAACACCGGGGAGCTGTTTTTT
>TRBJ1-4|TRBD1|NA|TRBV4-1
CASSQDRVVNGTGGDNEKLFF
TGCGCCAGCAGCCAAGACCGAGTGGTAAACGGGACAGGAGGGGATAATGAAAAACTGTTTTTT
>TRBJ2-2|TRBD1|NA|TRBV6-1
CASSDPGQGAPPNTGELFF
TGTGCCAGCAGTGACCCCGGGCAGGGGGCTCCCCCAAACACCGGGGAGCTGTTTTTT
>TRBJ2-3|NA|NA|TRBV6-5
CASSHALHRDTQYF
TGTGCCAGCAGCCATGCTCTCCACAGGGATACGCAGTATTTT
>TRBJ2-7|NA|NA|TRBV7-9
CASSFPGQTYEQYF
TGTGCCAGCAGCTTTCCCGGACAGACCTACGAGCAGTACTTC
>TRBJ1-1|NA|NA|TRBV5-6
CASSLAGTRDTEAFF
TGTGCCAGCAGCTTGGCGGGTACCCGGGACACTGAAGCTTTCTTT